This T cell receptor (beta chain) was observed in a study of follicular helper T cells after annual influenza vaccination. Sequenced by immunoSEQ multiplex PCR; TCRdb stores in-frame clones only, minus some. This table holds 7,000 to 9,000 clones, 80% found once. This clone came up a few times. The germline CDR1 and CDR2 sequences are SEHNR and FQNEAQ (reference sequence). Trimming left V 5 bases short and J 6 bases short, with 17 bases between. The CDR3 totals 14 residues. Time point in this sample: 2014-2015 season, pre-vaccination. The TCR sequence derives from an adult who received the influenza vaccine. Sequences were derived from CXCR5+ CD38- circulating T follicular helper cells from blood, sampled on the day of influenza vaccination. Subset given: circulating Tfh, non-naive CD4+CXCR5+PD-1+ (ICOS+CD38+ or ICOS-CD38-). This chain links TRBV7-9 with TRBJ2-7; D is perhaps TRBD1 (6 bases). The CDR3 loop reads CASSQNREGVEQYF. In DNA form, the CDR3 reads TGTGCCAGCAGCCAGAACAGGGAAGGGGTCGAGCAGTACTTC.